The clone carrying this T cell receptor (beta chain) was picked up many times. Germline CDR1 and CDR2: SGHTS and YDEGEE. Trimming cost V 6 bases and J 7 bases, with 16 bases left between them. The CDR3 consists of 13 residues. Genomic DNA, serving as template, underwent TCR beta VDJ and CDR3 profiling. TCRdb used MiXCR to reprocess the reads, holding one entry per CDR3 protein. The profile shows 100,000 to 150,000 distinct CDR3 sequences, about half of them singletons. The sample originates from a study of CD8+CD57+ T cells in acquired aplastic anemia. This clonotype was sampled from a human donor in good health, serving as a control. The sample taken for sequencing was sorted CD4+, CD8+, or CD8+CD57+ T cells (not recorded which) from PBMCs. The chain combines TRBV5-8 with TRBJ1-1; D gene unclear. The CDR3 DNA reads TGTGCCAGCACCCTACTAAGGGTAGGTGAAGCTTTCTTT. Translating it yields CASTLLRVGEAFF. Full variable domain (rest looked up from reference TRBV5-8 and TRBJ1-1): EAGVTQSPTHLIKTRGQQATLRCSPISGHTSVYWYQQALGLGLQFLLWYDEGEERNRGNFPPRFSGRQFPNYSSELNVNALELEDSALYLCASTLLRVGEAFFGQGTRLTVV.